This T cell receptor beta chain was retrieved from a study of breast tumors, draining lymph nodes, adjacent tissues. General observations from the study: Tumor repertoires ranked between lymph nodes and nontumor tissue in diversity, with V and J gene preferences.

TCRdb recomputed calls from the multiplex PCR reads with MiXCR, one row per CDR3 protein. The sample records fewer than 80,000 distinct CDR3 sequences, approximately 45% being singletons. Of note for this clonotype: Antigen specificity is unknown.

The germline V gene has CDR1 MNHNS and CDR2 SASEGT. V lost 7 bases and J 1 base, leaving 20 bases between the germline ends. The CDR3 is 17 residues long. The clonotype comes from a female donor with breast cancer. Some clones in this sample may be carry-over from other donors' samples. The source material was breast tumor tissue. The chain recombines TRBV6-1 with TRBJ1-5, with D perhaps TRBD1 (5 bases). This chain's CDR3 is CASNHPLGDWSNQPQHF. CDR3 sequence (DNA): TGTGCCAGCAATCACCCCCTAGGGGACTGGAGCAATCAGCCCCAGCATTTT.